This T cell receptor (beta chain) was identified in a study of blood T cell repertoires in COVID-19. Study context: The United States, Italy and Spain were the sources of the acute and convalescent COVID-19 samples. PBMCs, B-cell-depleted T cells, or T cells were the source of the cDNA or gDNA that made up the material.

V lost 4 bases to trimming and J lost 2 bases, with 15 bases between them. The germline gives CDR1 ENHRY, CDR2 SYGVKD. The CDR3 length is 15 residues. TCRdb's copy holds only in-frame clones and misses some; the assay was immunoSEQ multiplex PCR. The sample consists of about 440,000 clones, about 90% of them appearing once. This chain links TRBV10-3 with TRBJ2-7; weak D call: TRBD2 (6 bases). This TCR was sampled from a woman aged 18-29 years with acute COVID-19. Sequences were obtained from PBMCs or T cells enriched from blood (not recorded which). The CDR3 is CAISGRGLGTYEQYF. The CDR3, as DNA: TGTGCCATCAGTGGGCGGGGTTTGGGGACCTACGAGCAGTACTTC.